These T cell receptor beta chains were read from a single sample in a study of blood T cells in healthy people across ages. In TCRdb, the 5' RACE reads were re-called with MiXCR into one record per CDR3 protein. The sample has about 2 million distinct CDR3 sequences; around 48% are singletons. The sample was blood. Source of these receptors: a woman aged 40 to 55 in good health. The CDR3 runs from the conserved cysteine through the conserved F or W. The D gene is left open where the match is weak. Not all rows give a size; the values are once, few, many and, for expanded clones, a class.

d_gene	v_gene	abundance	j_gene	CDR3aa	CDR3nt
TRBD1	TRBV20-1	NA	TRBJ1-4	CSASRASGGEKLFF	TGCAGTGCTAGCCGGGCCTCAGGGGGTGAAAAACTGTTTTTT
NA	TRBV20-1	few	TRBJ2-6	CSAPIPNSGANVLTF	TGCAGTGCCCCCATTCCGAACTCTGGGGCCAACGTCCTGACTTTC
TRBD1	TRBV19	NA	TRBJ1-2	CASIGTGQNSYGYTF	TGTGCCAGTATTGGGACAGGCCAAAATTCCTATGGCTACACCTTC
NA	TRBV24-1	NA	TRBJ1-2	CATSDFRPGMGNYGYTF	TGTGCCACCAGTGATTTTCGTCCGGGGATGGGTAACTATGGCTACACCTTC
NA	TRBV20-1	once	TRBJ1-5	CSARDLTGTSNQPQHF	TGCAGTGCTAGAGATCTTACGGGCACAAGCAATCAGCCCCAGCATTTT
TRBD2	TRBV24-1	NA	TRBJ2-1	CATSDWASGGYNEQFF	TGTGCCACCAGTGATTGGGCTAGCGGGGGATACAATGAGCAGTTCTTC
NA	TRBV11-2	NA	TRBJ2-4	CASSLGIMQIAKNIQYF	TGTGCCAGCAGCTTAGGTATTATGCAGATAGCCAAAAACATTCAGTACTTC
NA	TRBV5-6	NA	TRBJ1-1	CASSFNADGQNTEAFF	TGTGCCAGCAGCTTTAACGCGGACGGGCAGAACACTGAAGCTTTCTTT
NA	TRBV12-5	NA	TRBJ2-3	CASVPPGLLTDTQYF	TGTGCTAGTGTCCCCCCGGGACTCTTGACAGATACGCAGTATTTT
NA	TRBV12-3/TRBV12-4	NA	TRBJ2-7	CASSLHEEGPYEQYF	TGTGCCAGCAGTTTACACGAGGAGGGACCCTACGAGCAGTACTTC
NA	TRBV4-3	NA	TRBJ1-1	CASSQEVNGGITEAFF	TGCGCCAGCAGCCAAGAAGTAAACGGGGGTATCACTGAAGCTTTCTTT
TRBD1	TRBV24-1	few	TRBJ2-3	CATRYTGTEGTDTQYF	TGTGCCACCAGATACACCGGGACAGAAGGCACAGATACGCAGTATTTT
NA	TRBV12-3/TRBV12-4	NA	TRBJ2-1	CASSRTESYNEQFF	TGTGCCAGCAGTCGGACAGAATCCTACAATGAGCAGTTCTTC
NA	TRBV18	once	TRBJ2-3	CASSPPYSTDTQYF	TGTGCCAGCTCACCACCTTACAGCACAGATACGCAGTATTTT
TRBD2	TRBV6-2/TRBV6-3	few	TRBJ2-7	CATLVREGPYEQYF	TGTGCGACCTTAGTCCGGGAGGGACCCTACGAGCAGTACTTC
TRBD2	TRBV20-1	NA	TRBJ2-3	CSASTPSGGWFAQYF	TGCAGTGCTAGTACCCCTAGCGGGGGCTGGTTTGCGCAGTATTTT
TRBD2	TRBV28	NA	TRBJ2-1	CASRTPKRGYNEQFF	TGTGCCAGCAGAACCCCCAAGCGGGGGTACAATGAGCAGTTCTTC
NA	TRBV20-1	few	TRBJ2-1	CSAPTRTGSYNEQFF	TGCAGTGCCCCAACCCGGACTGGCTCCTACAATGAGCAGTTCTTC
NA	TRBV20-1	few	TRBJ2-7	CSARDPRRGGSYNEQYF	TGCAGTGCTAGAGATCCTCGGCGGGGTGGATCCTACAATGAGCAGTACTTC
TRBD2	TRBV19	NA	TRBJ2-4	CASSITSGAENIQYF	TGTGCCAGTAGTATAACTAGCGGGGCGGAAAACATTCAGTACTTC
NA	TRBV3-1	NA	TRBJ2-7	CASSKGRVSSYEQYF	TGTGCCAGCAGCAAGGGGAGAGTAAGCTCCTACGAGCAGTACTTC
NA	TRBV12-3/TRBV12-4	many	TRBJ2-7	CASSLGGLSEQYF	TGTGCCAGCAGTCTGGGGGGGCTCTCCGAGCAGTACTTC
NA	TRBV27	NA	TRBJ2-3	CASSRTRESDTQYF	TGTGCCAGCAGCCGCACTCGGGAGTCAGATACGCAGTATTTT
NA	TRBV6-5	NA	TRBJ1-4	CASSLGRLREKLFF	TGTGCCAGCAGCCTCGGACGGCTTCGGGAAAAACTGTTTTTT
TRBD1	TRBV2	NA	TRBJ2-7	CAIQGGYYEQYF	TGTGCCATACAGGGGGGCTATTATGAGCAGTACTTC
TRBD1	TRBV15	few	TRBJ1-4	CATSHRGPNEKLFF	TGTGCCACCAGCCACAGGGGCCCTAATGAAAAACTGTTTTTT
TRBD1	TRBV29-1	NA	TRBJ2-4	CSVEAWDSRIQYF	TGCAGCGTTGAAGCCTGGGACAGTCGCATTCAGTACTTC
NA	TRBV25-1	few	TRBJ2-3	CAVGGSPTSQSTDTQYF	TGTGCCGTAGGGGGGTCACCCACGTCTCAGAGCACAGATACGCAGTATTTT
NA	TRBV5-6	NA	TRBJ2-5	CASSSAVTLGAVMETQYF	TGTGCCAGCAGCTCCGCCGTAACCCTAGGGGCAGTTATGGAGACCCAGTACTTC
NA	TRBV7-2	NA	TRBJ1-5	CASHPGAGQPQHF	TGTGCCAGCCACCCGGGGGCTGGACAGCCCCAGCATTTT
TRBD2	TRBV10-2	NA	TRBJ2-1	CASSEVLLAGERSYNEQFF	TGCGCCAGCAGTGAGGTGTTACTAGCGGGGGAACGATCCTACAATGAGCAGTTCTTC
TRBD1	TRBV27	few	TRBJ2-5	CASSLGQGARQTQYF	TGTGCCAGCAGTTTGGGACAGGGGGCTAGGCAGACCCAGTACTTC
NA	TRBV7-6	few	TRBJ2-1	CASSKDWDTTNNEQFF	TGTGCCAGCAGCAAAGACTGGGACACTACAAACAATGAGCAGTTCTTC
TRBD1	TRBV2	NA	TRBJ1-6	CASSDAGTGSSPLHF	TGTGCCAGCAGTGATGCAGGGACAGGGTCTTCACCCCTCCACTTT
NA	TRBV6-1	NA	TRBJ1-2	CASSEEGLYGYTF	TGTGCCAGCAGTGAGGAGGGTCTATATGGCTACACCTTC
TRBD1	TRBV4-1	NA	TRBJ2-7	CASSQAGQGVDEQYF	TGCGCCAGCAGCCAAGCTGGACAGGGGGTCGACGAGCAGTACTTC
NA	TRBV6-5	NA	TRBJ2-6	CASSYDKRNTSFPSGANVLTF	TGTGCCAGCAGTTACGACAAGAGGAATACATCTTTCCCCTCTGGGGCCAACGTCCTGACTTTC
NA	TRBV3-1	few	TRBJ2-4	CASSQGPQGIIQYF	TGTGCCAGCAGCCAAGGTCCCCAGGGGATCATTCAGTACTTC
NA	TRBV6-2/TRBV6-3	NA	TRBJ2-7	CASSYSLPYEQYF	TGTGCCAGCAGTTACTCTTTACCCTACGAGCAGTACTTC
TRBD1	TRBV7-6	NA	TRBJ2-1	CASSLGTGNAGYNEQFF	TGTGCCAGCAGCTTAGGGACAGGGAATGCCGGCTACAATGAGCAGTTCTTC
NA	TRBV6-5	NA	TRBJ2-7	CASSNGGDKQYF	TGTGCCAGCAGCAACGGGGGAGACAAGCAGTACTTC